The 20 T cell receptor beta chains reported below all come from one sample, sequenced in a study of CD8 T cells in ankylosing spondylitis. Via MiXCR, TCRdb re-called the 5' RACE reads, giving one row per CDR3 protein. The sample lists about 130,000 distinct CDR3 sequences, 7.3% seen once, with roughly 12% in the top ten. Material: blood, either unsorted or a sorted T cell fraction (not recorded which). The receptors here all came from a female donor with ankylosing spondylitis or in good health (not recorded which).

This sequence joins TRBV7-9 and TRBJ1-2; 10 positions agree with TRBD1. Germline lookup yields CDR1 SEHNR and CDR2 FQNEAQ (reference sequence). The CDR3 has 16 residues. The junction had 14 bases not matched to a gene; V was cut back by 5 bases and J by 8 bases. The CDR3 DNA reads as TGTGCCAGCAGCCTACCTCCGGGACAGGGGACGGGCGGCTACACCTTC. Its protein is CASSLPPGQGTGGYTF.

This clonotype was seen repeatedly, ten times or more. The chain combines TRBV20-1 with TRBJ2-3; TRBD2 agrees at 8 bases. V shed 6 bases, J shed 4 bases, and the junction held 6 bases outside the gene matches. The CDR3 runs 13 residues. Germline V gives CDR1 DFQATT, CDR2 SNEGSKA (reference sequence). The CDR3 DNA follows: TGCAGTGCCGCAGCGGGGGCGGCAGATACGCAGTATTTT. Translated, it gives CSAAAGAADTQYF.

This clonotype was counted many times. The genes are TRBV6-5 and TRBJ1-2, with D tentatively TRBD1 (5 bases). This CDR3 is built from 12 residues. Germline CDR1 MNHEY, CDR2 SVGAGI. The V and J ends lost 7 bases and 8 bases respectively, with 14 bases between them. The CDR3 nucleotides are TGTGCCAGCACCCGGGGCGGGGACGGCTACACCTTC. Translated: CASTRGGDGYTF.

This clonotype was counted many times. The chain is built from TRBV5-1 and TRBJ2-7, with D tentatively TRBD2 (6 bases). This CDR3 is built from 16 residues. V was pared by 4 bases and J by 2 bases, with 19 bases between. The germline V gene has CDR1 SGHRS and CDR2 YFSETQ. For the CDR3, the DNA is TGCGCCAGCAGCCTGCGCGGGACGGGGCTTGCCTACGAGCAGTACTTC. Translating gives CASSLRGTGLAYEQYF.

This clonotype was detected only a few times. This chain links TRBV28 with TRBJ1-5; 8 bases align to TRBD1. The germline CDR1 and CDR2 sequences are MDHEN and SYDVKM. CDR3 size: 12 residues. The V segment lost 5 bases and the J segment 9 bases; nucleotides outside the gene matches: 3. The CDR3, as DNA: TGTGCCAGCAGTCCAGGGGGCTCGCCCCAGCATTTT. Its translation is CASSPGGSPQHF.

The table lists this clonotype with many counts. This sequence joins TRBV9 and TRBJ1-4, with a tentative D call TRBD1 (5 bases). The germline CDR1 and CDR2 sequences are SGDLS and YYNGEE. The CDR3 is 14 residues long. Trimming removed 0 bases from V and 6 bases from J, with 9 bases in between. The DNA for the CDR3 is TGTGCCAGCAGCGTAGGCCAGGGCGATGAAAAACTGTTTTTT. Its translation: CASSVGQGDEKLFF.

This clonotype has a count of ten or more. The V call is TRBV7-8, the J call TRBJ2-2; either TRBD1 or TRBD2 may supply D (5 bases each). The CDR3 is 14 amino acids. In germline, CDR1 is SGHVS, CDR2 FQNEAQ. Trimming removed 2 bases at V and 2 bases at J, with 6 bases between. For the CDR3, the DNA is TGTGCCAGCAGCTTACGGGACAACACCGGGGAGCTGTTTTTT. Translated, it gives CASSLRDNTGELFF.

As to this clonotype: A much larger clone differs by one base, so this may be a read error. This chain connects TRBV5-6 to TRBJ1-4, with unresolved D. The CDR3 length is 12 residues. V lost 7 bases and J lost 4, with 8 bases in between. Germline CDR1 and CDR2: SGHDT and YYEEEE. CDR3 nucleotide sequence: TGTGCCAGCGCCGGGGTTAATGAAAAACTGTTTTTT. Residues: CASAGVNEKLFF.

The V call is TRBV18, the J call TRBJ1-4; D gene unclear. The CDR3 length is 12 residues. Germline V gene sequence: CDR1 KGHSH, CDR2 LQKENI. Trimming stripped 1 base from V and 8 bases from J, with 5 bases between. CDR3: CASSPQEEKLFF. The CDR3 DNA reads TGTGCCAGCTCACCACAGGAAGAAAAACTGTTTTTT.

This clonotype has more than one count but fewer than ten. The CDR3 sequence: CASRAGTGGDYGYTF. DNA for the CDR3: TGTGCCAGCAGAGCAGGGACAGGGGGCGACTATGGCTACACCTTC. This chain uses TRBV12-3 or TRBV12-4 with TRBJ1-2; 12 bases align to TRBD1. This CDR3 spans 15 amino acids. Trimming at V came to 6 bases and at J to 3 bases, leaving 5 bases not matched to a gene.

There are many counts of this clonotype. This sequence joins TRBV4-1 and TRBJ1-5; D gene ambiguous. There are 13 residues in the CDR3. The germline gives CDR1 MGHRA, CDR2 YSYEKL. Trimming took 3 bases from V and 3 from J, leaving 6 bases between them. The CDR3 sequence: CASSQAVNQPQHF. In DNA form, the CDR3 reads TGCGCCAGCAGCCAGGCAGTCAATCAGCCCCAGCATTTT.

This clonotype was observed many times. The chain employs TRBV5-1 and TRBJ2-1, with 8 bases matching TRBD2. There are 15 residues in the CDR3. The ends lost 3 bases at V and 4 bases at J; junction bases unmatched: 6. CDR1 SGHRS and CDR2 YFSETQ come from the germline V gene. The CDR3: CASSSLAGNYNEQFF. The DNA for the CDR3 is TGCGCCAGCAGCTCGCTAGCGGGTAATTACAATGAGCAGTTCTTC.

The table lists this clonotype with many counts. V gene TRBV5-1 combines with J gene TRBJ2-5, with a possible D match to TRBD2 (7 bases). There are 14 residues in the CDR3. The germline V gene has CDR1 SGHRS and CDR2 YFSETQ. V gave up 0 bases and J gave up 4 bases, with 10 bases separating them. The CDR3 loop reads CASSLAAGAETQYF. The CDR3 nucleotides read TGCGCCAGCAGCTTGGCGGCGGGGGCAGAGACCCAGTACTTC.

In its sample, this clonotype was seen many times. This chain links TRBV5-5 with TRBJ2-7, with 10 nucleotides matching TRBD2. V shed 3 bases and J 2 bases; nucleotides not matched to a gene: 2. This CDR3 is built from 14 residues. Germline V gene data show CDR1 as SGHKS and CDR2 as YYEKEE (reference sequence). CDR3 in DNA: TGTGCCAGCAGCTGGCTAGCGGGGGCCTACGAGCAGTACTTC. Translating it yields CASSWLAGAYEQYF.

This clonotype was seen many times. The chain recombines TRBV4-1 with TRBJ2-3; possibly TRBD1 or TRBD2 for D (6 bases each). The CDR3 loop spans 15 amino acids. The ends were cut back, 7 bases at V and 1 base at J, with 15 bases in the middle. Germline V lookup: CDR1 MGHRA, CDR2 YSYEKL. The CDR3, as DNA: TGCGCCAGCACATTCTGGGGGGCTGGCACAGATACGCAGTATTTT. It specifies CASTFWGAGTDTQYF.

This clonotype was detected ten times or more. J is TRBJ1-1 and V is TRBV5-1; D ambiguous. Germline V CDR1 and CDR2: SGHRS, YFSETQ. The CDR3 spans 16 residues. V lost 1 base to trimming and J lost 1 base, with 14 bases between them. The CDR3 DNA sequence: TGCGCCAGCAGCTTGTCCCGGGAAGATCAGAACACTGAAGCTTTCTTT. Protein product: CASSLSREDQNTEAFF.

This clonotype was detected many times. The chain joins TRBV20-1 to TRBJ2-1; 8 bases match TRBD2. Germline values: CDR1 DFQATT, CDR2 SNEGSKA (reference sequence). J was trimmed by 5 bases and V by 3 bases; bases with no gene match: 6. This CDR3 has 14 residues. CDR3 amino acids: CSARGRLANNEQFF. CDR3 coding DNA: TGCAGTGCTAGGGGAAGACTAGCGAACAATGAGCAGTTCTTC.

This clonotype was seen many times. The DNA for the CDR3 is TGTGCCAGCAGCTTAAAAGGGGCGCGGACCGGGGAGCTGTTTTTT. It translates to CASSLKGARTGELFF. The chain links TRBV7-8 to TRBJ2-2, with D perhaps matching TRBD1 (5 bases). With 2 bases removed from V and 5 bases from J, the gap between germline ends came to 12 bases. The CDR3 spans 15 residues. Germline-derived CDR1 and CDR2 are SGHVS and FQNEAQ.

Many counts were recorded for this clonotype. The gene calls are TRBV20-1 and TRBJ2-3; 11 bases are a match to TRBD2. Germline V lookup: CDR1 DFQATT, CDR2 SNEGSKA (reference sequence). The CDR3 extends over 14 amino acids. Trimming took 7 bases from V and 2 from J; bases not matched to a gene: 5. This chain's CDR3 is CSVQTSGVTDTQYF. The CDR3 DNA is TGCAGTGTCCAGACTAGCGGGGTCACAGATACGCAGTATTTT.

In this sample, this clonotype turned up a few times. The chain has TRBV7-9 and TRBJ2-4, with D uncertain. The CDR3 extends over 14 amino acids. Germline assignment: CDR1 SEHNR and CDR2 FQNEAQ (reference sequence). V was pared by 4 bases and J by 0 bases, with 7 bases between. This CDR3 is CASSSRLAKNIQYF. In nucleotides, the CDR3 is TGTGCCAGCAGCTCGAGGCTAGCCAAAAACATTCAGTACTTC.